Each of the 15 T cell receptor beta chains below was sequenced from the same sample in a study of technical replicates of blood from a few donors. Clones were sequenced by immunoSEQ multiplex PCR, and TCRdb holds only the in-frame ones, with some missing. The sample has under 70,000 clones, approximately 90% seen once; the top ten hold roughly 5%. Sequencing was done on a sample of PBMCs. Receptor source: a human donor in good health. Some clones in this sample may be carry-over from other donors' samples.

The CDR3 DNA reads as TGTGCCAGCAGCCCGGGTCGGGGTGGGAGGGGTGATACGCAGTATTTT. Its translation: CASSPGRGGRGDTQYF. V usage is TRBV11-2 and J usage is TRBJ2-3; 7 bases are shared with TRBD2. Looked up from germline, CDR1 is SGHAT and CDR2 is FQNNGV. V was clipped by 5 bases and J by 6 bases; unmatched bases: 14. The CDR3 extends over 16 amino acids.

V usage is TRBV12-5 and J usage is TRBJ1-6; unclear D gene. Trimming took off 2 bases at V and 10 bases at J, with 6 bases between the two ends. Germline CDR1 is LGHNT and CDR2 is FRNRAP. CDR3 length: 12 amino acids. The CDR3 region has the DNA TGTGCTAGTGGTTTGTCGGGATCACCCCTCCACTTT. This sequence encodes CASGLSGSPLHF.

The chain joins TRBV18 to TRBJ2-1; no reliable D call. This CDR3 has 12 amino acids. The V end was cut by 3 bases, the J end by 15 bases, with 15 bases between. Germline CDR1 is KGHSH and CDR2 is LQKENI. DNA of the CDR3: TGTGCCAGCTCACCCGGTATCCGAGGCCCGTTCTTC. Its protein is CASSPGIRGPFF.

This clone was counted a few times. CDR3 nucleotide sequence: TGCGCCAGCAGCCCAAACTACCCTTCGACGTTCTCTGAGCAGTTCTTC. Its protein is CASSPNYPSTFSEQFF. The chain carries TRBV5-1 and TRBJ2-1; D is unclear. This CDR3 comprises 16 residues. V was pared by 4 bases and J by 9 bases, with 23 bases between. CDR1 SGHRS and CDR2 YFSETQ come from the germline V gene.

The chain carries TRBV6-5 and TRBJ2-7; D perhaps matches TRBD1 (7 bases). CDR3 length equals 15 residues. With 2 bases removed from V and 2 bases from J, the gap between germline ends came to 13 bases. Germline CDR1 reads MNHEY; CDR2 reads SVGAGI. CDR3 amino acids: CASSYKQGRTYEQYF. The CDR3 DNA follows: TGTGCCAGCAGTTACAAACAGGGGAGGACCTACGAGCAGTACTTC.

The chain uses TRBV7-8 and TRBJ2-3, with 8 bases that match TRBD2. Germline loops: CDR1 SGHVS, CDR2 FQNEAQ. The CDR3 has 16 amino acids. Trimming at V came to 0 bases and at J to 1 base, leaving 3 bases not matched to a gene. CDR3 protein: CASSLAILAGTDTQYF. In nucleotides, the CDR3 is TGTGCCAGCAGCTTAGCCATACTAGCGGGCACAGATACGCAGTATTTT. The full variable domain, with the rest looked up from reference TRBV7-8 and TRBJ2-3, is GAGVSQSPRYKVAKRGQDVALRCDPISGHVSLFWYQQALGQGPEFLTYFQNEAQLDKSGLPSDRFFAERPEGSVSTLKIQRTQQEDSAVYLCASSLAILAGTDTQYFGPGTRLTVL.

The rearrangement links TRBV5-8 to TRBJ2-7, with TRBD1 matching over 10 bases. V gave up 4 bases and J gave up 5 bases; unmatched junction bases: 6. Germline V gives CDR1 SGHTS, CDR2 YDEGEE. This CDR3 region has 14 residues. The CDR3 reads CASSPGTGDHEQYF. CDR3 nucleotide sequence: TGTGCCAGCAGCCCCGGGACAGGGGACCACGAGCAGTACTTC.

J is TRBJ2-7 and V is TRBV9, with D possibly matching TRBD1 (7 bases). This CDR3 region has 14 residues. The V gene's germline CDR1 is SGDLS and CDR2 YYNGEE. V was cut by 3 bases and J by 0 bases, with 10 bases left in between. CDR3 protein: CASSGRDSSYEQYF. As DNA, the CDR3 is TGTGCCAGCAGCGGGCGGGACAGCTCCTACGAGCAGTACTTC.

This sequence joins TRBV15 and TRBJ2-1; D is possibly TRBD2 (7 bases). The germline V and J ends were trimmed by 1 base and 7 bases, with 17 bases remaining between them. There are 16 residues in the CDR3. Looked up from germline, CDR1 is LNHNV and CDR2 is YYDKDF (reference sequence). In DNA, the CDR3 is TGTGCCACCAGCAGAGTTGGACTAGAGGGGGGAAATGAGCAGTTCTTC. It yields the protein CATSRVGLEGGNEQFF. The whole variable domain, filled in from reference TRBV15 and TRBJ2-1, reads DAMVIQNPRYQVTQFGKPVTLSCSQTLNHNVMYWYQQKSSQAPKLLFHYYDKDFNNEADTPDNFQSRRPNTSFCFLDIRSPGLGDTAMYLCATSRVGLEGGNEQFFGPGTRLTVL.

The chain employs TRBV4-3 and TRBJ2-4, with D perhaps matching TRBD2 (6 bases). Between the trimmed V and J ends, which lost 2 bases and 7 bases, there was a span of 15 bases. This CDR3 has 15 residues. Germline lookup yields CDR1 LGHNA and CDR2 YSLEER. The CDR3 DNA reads TGCGCCAGCAGCCAATGGGTGCTGGCGGGGAACATTCAGTACTTC. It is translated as CASSQWVLAGNIQYF.

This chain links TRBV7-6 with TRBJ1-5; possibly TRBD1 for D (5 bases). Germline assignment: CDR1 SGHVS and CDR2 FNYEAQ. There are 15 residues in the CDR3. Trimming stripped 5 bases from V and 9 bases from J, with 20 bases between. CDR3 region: CASSPGTGEDSPQHF. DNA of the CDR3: TGTGCCAGCAGCCCCGGGACGGGGGAAGATTCGCCCCAGCATTTT.

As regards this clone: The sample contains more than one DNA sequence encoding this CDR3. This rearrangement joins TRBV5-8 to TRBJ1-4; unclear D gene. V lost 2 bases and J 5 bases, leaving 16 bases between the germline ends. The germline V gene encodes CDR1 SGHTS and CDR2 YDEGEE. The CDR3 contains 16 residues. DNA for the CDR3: TGTGCCAGCAGCTTTGGAGTGGCGACCCACAATGAAAAACTGTTTTTT. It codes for CASSFGVATHNEKLFF.

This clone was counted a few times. This CDR3 is CASSQVFGGSSYEQYF. In nucleotides, the CDR3 is TGCGCCAGCAGCCAAGTGTTTGGGGGGAGCTCCTACGAGCAGTACTTC. The chain couples TRBV4-3 to TRBJ2-7; the D gene is possibly TRBD2 (6 bases). The CDR3 spans 16 residues. V was pared by 1 base and J by 0 bases, with 13 bases between. Germline assignment: CDR1 LGHNA and CDR2 YSLEER.

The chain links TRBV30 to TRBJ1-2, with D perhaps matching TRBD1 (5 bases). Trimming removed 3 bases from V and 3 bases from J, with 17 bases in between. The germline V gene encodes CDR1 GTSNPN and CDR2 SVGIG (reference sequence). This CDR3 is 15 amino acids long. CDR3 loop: CAWSVNGGWDYGYTF. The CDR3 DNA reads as TGTGCCTGGAGCGTCAACGGGGGGTGGGACTATGGCTACACCTTC.

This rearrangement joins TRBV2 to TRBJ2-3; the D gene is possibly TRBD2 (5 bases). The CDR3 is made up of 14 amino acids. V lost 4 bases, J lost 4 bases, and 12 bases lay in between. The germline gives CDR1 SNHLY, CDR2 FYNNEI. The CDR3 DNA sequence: TGTGCCAGCAGTGTCGAGGGCGTCGCAGATACGCAGTATTTT. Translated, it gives CASSVEGVADTQYF.